Below, one T cell receptor beta chain is given with its context. Its antigen is as yet unknown. This record belongs to a study of vaccination and CD4 T cells after COVID-19. Trimming cost V 4 bases and J 2 bases; bases outside gene matches: 8. The CDR3 runs to 16 residues. Germline-derived CDR1 and CDR2 are LNHDA and SQIVND (reference sequence). Treatment indicated: approximately nine-day PBMC culture with coronavirus spike peptide pools or control peptides (ViraFEST assay). The Oncomine TCR Beta short-read assay sequenced DNA from cultured CD4+ T cells. TCRdb called the PCR reads again in MiXCR, with one record for every CDR3 protein. The sample consists of under 15,000 distinct CDR3 sequences, 40% to 60% of them appearing once.

The material sequenced was CD4+ T cells from blood, cultured in vitro. The TCR comes from a human donor who had recovered from COVID-19. The V call is TRBV19, the J call TRBJ2-1, with 7 nucleotides matching TRBD1. As DNA, the CDR3 is TGTGCCAGTAGTACGAAGACAGGGTCCCCCTACAATGAGCAGTTCTTC. This encodes CASSTKTGSPYNEQFF.